Sequencing of this TCR beta chain was carried out in a study of molecular identifiers for immune sequencing clone quantification. The V gene lost 2 bases and the J gene lost 2 bases, with 12 bases spanning the gap. Germline CDR1 SGHKS, CDR2 YYEKEE (reference sequence). The CDR3 is 15 residues long. On this clonotype: A much larger clone differs from this one at a single base, so this may be a read error.

TCRdb redid the calling of the PCR reads with MiXCR, one entry per CDR3 protein. The table has under 350,000 distinct CDR3 sequences, 24% seen once. The clonotype originates from a human donor in good health. Some libraries in this study had Jurkat cell RNA spiked in. Sample: naive CD8+ T cells from blood, with Jurkat cell RNA spiked in. Noted subset: FACS-sorted CD8+CD4-CCR7+CD45RA+ naive T cells. The rearrangement uses TRBV5-5 and TRBJ2-3; the D gene could be TRBD1 or TRBD2 (6 bases each). The CDR3 loop reads CASSFRGESTDTQYF. The CDR3 DNA is TGTGCCAGCAGCTTTAGGGGGGAGTCCACAGATACGCAGTATTTT.